A selection of T cell receptor beta chains follows, all from one sample in a study of shared clonotypes between healthy human individuals. Some clones are missing from TCRdb's copy, which holds only in-frame ones; the method was immunoSEQ multiplex PCR. The table lists about 2.1 million clones, 85% to 95% of them singletons. The sample consisted of naive CD8+ T cells from PBMCs. These receptors came from a man aged 18 to 30 in good health. Some clones in this sample may be carry-over from other donors' samples. Both conserved end residues are part of each CDR3. Clone size appears in some rows only: once, few, many, or a class for an expanded clone.

v_call	cdr3_length	clone_size	j_call	cdr3_aa
TRBV7-3	15	NA	TRBJ2-3	CASSLGAGRGDTQYF
TRBV6-6	13	NA	TRBJ1-4	CASRLNPLEKLFF
TRBV5-4	12	NA	TRBJ2-7	CASSFWDYEQYF
TRBV27	17	NA	TRBJ2-2	CASTLRGTSGIFGELFF
TRBV6-5	15	once	TRBJ2-2	CASSYRGLGTGELFF
TRBV5-1	16	NA	TRBJ2-6	CASKREGTSGANVLTF
TRBV13	15	NA	TRBJ2-7	CASSFRLAGTYEQYF
TRBV28	17	once	TRBJ2-7	CASSHPEGTGGSYEQYF
TRBV19	15	NA	TRBJ2-5	CASSRDRGVGETQYF
TRBV4-3	17	NA	TRBJ2-2	CASSQESSGRNTGELFF
TRBV10-3	17	NA	TRBJ2-3	CAISESHSGSRTDTQYF